These 4 T cell receptor beta chains came from one sample sequenced in a study of T cells after yellow fever vaccination. TCRdb reprocessed the 5' RACE reads via MiXCR and lists one record per CDR3 protein. Found here are some 350,000 distinct CDR3 sequences, approximately 4% of them singletons; the top ten hold approximately 24%. The specimen was PBMCs, collected 5 days after the yellow fever booster vaccination. These receptors were taken from a man aged 18-30 years who received the YFV17D yellow fever vaccine.

V usage is TRBV7-6 and J usage is TRBJ1-1; TRBD1 matches 7 bases. The CDR3 loop spans 15 amino acids. Germline V lookup: CDR1 SGHVS, CDR2 FNYEAQ. The J segment lost 1 base and the V segment lost 5 bases, leaving 7 bases of the junction unmatched. The CDR3 loop reads CASSRGGQRNTEAFF. In DNA, the CDR3 is TGTGCCAGCAGCCGGGGGGGACAGAGGAACACTGAAGCTTTCTTT.

This clonotype was counted ten times or more. The V and J genes are TRBV7-9 and TRBJ1-2; no definite D call. CDR3 length: 14 residues. Germline values: CDR1 SEHNR, CDR2 FQNEAQ (reference sequence). Trimming removed 0 bases at V and 0 bases at J, with 5 bases between. In DNA, the CDR3 is TGTGCCAGCAGCTTAGCGGTGGCTAACTATGGCTACACCTTC. This translates into CASSLAVANYGYTF.

This clonotype was seen more than once but under ten times. The rearrangement links TRBV9 to TRBJ2-6; perhaps TRBD1 as D (6 bases). The V and J ends lost 0 bases and 3 bases respectively, with 19 bases between them. Germline loops: CDR1 SGDLS, CDR2 YYNGEE. This CDR3 is built from 19 residues. CDR3 sequence reads: CASSVAKGQGLLGANVLTF. Written as DNA, the CDR3 is TGTGCCAGCAGCGTAGCTAAGGGGCAGGGGTTACTTGGGGCCAACGTCCTGACTTTC.

Turning to this clonotype: A read error may be the cause here, since a much bigger clone is one base away. The chain uses TRBV3-1 and TRBJ2-4; D is perhaps TRBD2 (6 bases). V lost 4 bases to trimming and J lost 7 bases, with 14 bases between them. Germline CDR1 is LGHDT and CDR2 is YNNKEL (reference sequence). The CDR3 totals 14 residues. The CDR3 loop reads CASSLAGTFNIQYF. For the CDR3, the DNA is TGTGCCAGCAGCCTTGCCGGGACTTTCAACATTCAGTACTTC.